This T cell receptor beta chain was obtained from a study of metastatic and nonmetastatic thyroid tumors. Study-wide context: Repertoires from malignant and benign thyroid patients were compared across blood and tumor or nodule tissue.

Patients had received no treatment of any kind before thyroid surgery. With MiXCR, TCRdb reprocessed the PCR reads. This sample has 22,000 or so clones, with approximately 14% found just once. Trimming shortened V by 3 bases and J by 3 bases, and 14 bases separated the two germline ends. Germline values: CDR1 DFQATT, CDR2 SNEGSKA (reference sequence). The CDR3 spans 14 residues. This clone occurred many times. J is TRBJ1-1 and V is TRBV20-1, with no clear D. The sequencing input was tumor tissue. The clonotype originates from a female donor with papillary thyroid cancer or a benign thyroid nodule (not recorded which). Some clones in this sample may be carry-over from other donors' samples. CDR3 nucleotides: TGCAGTGCTAGGGACTATATGACCCACACTGAAGCTTTCTTT. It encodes CSARDYMTHTEAFF.